This T cell receptor beta chain was observed in a study of blood T cell repertoires in COVID-19 (dated by TCRdb to 2020 to 2022). With respect to the entire study: Collaborator samples came from the United States, Italy and Spain and covered acute and convalescent phases of COVID-19. The material from the prospective study consisted of cDNA or gDNA derived from T cells, B-cell-depleted T cells, or PBMCs. The dataset comprised deeply sampled blood TCRbeta repertoires from subjects exposed to, actively infected with, or recovered from COVID-19. A freely available public database, intended as a resource for researchers studying the immune response to SARS-CoV-2, is where the repertoires were released. Samples came from the ongoing ImmuneRACE study (first 160 participants) plus 1,254 subjects from 6 global collaborators. Sample metadata almost always included a de-identified subject ID, COVID-19 status, age in years and sex. Where available, HLA class I and class II types were taken from metadata supplied by the sample provider and were not determined by assay-based typing.

The research as a whole found: The quantity of clinical and demographic metadata differed by source and by participant and was supplied without curation.

The immunoSEQ Assay, a bias-controlled multiplex PCR, was used to amplify TCRbeta CDR3 regions from genomic DNA. In the paper's pipeline: The number of nucleated cells in each sample was estimated from the amplification of reference gene primers within the assay. To quantify the absolute abundance of each unique TCRbeta CDR3 rearrangement, sequence reads were collapsed and filtered. For each sample, productive Simpson clonality was calculated as the square root of Simpson's diversity index across productive rearrangements. TCRdb's version of the immuneACCESS table is confined to in-frame rearrangements and falls short of the full clone set. An unresolved V gene accounts for under half of the shortfall where checked; the remainder is of unknown origin. V and J calls and clone size come straight from that table; D and trimming were deduced from the DNA. This sample gives a few hundred thousand clones in total; 80% to 90% of them show up just once. The top ten hold around a sixth of the sample.

Concerning this clone: Which antigen it targets is not known. No much larger clone exists at a distance of one base, and base qualities are not known.

Including cysteine and phenylalanine, the CDR3 has 13 amino acids. The CDR3 DNA has 39 bases and is translated from base 1. A distance of 8 bases separates the germline ends of V and J, which lose 2 bases and 6 bases respectively. Looking up the germline V gene yields CDR1 LGHNA and CDR2 YSLEER. The collaborating institutions used their own protocols to collect whole blood in K2EDTA tubes. Collaborator samples were shipped for TCRbeta analysis as frozen whole blood, isolated PBMCs, or DNA extracted from either sample type. Here the chain combines TRBV4-3 and TRBJ2-1; the D segment cannot be called with confidence. Sequenced material: peripheral blood. This TCR was recovered from a woman older than 75 with active or convalescent COVID-19. The CDR3 loop reads CASSQLPGNEQFF. The DNA reads TGCGCCAGCAGCCAACTCCCGGGCAATGAGCAGTTCTTC.